The count of the clone carrying this TCR beta chain is one. The sample originates from a study of T cell changes during pregnancy in multiple sclerosis. Clones were read by immunoSEQ multiplex PCR, and TCRdb kept only the in-frame ones, dropping some. The table has 55,000 to 65,000 clones, 85% to 90% seen once. This receptor was obtained from a female donor in good health, enrolled as a control in a pregnancy study. Sequenced material: peripheral blood, taken in the first trimester of pregnancy.

The CDR3 nucleotides are TGTGCCAGCAGCTCGACAGGGGGCGAGGTCGCTGAAGCTTTCTTT. Translated: CASSSTGGEVAEAFF. This chain links TRBV11-3 with TRBJ1-1; TRBD1 matches 10 bases. V was clipped by 4 bases and J by 6 bases; unmatched bases: 8. This CDR3 has 15 residues. Per germline, CDR1 SGHNT and CDR2 YENEEA.